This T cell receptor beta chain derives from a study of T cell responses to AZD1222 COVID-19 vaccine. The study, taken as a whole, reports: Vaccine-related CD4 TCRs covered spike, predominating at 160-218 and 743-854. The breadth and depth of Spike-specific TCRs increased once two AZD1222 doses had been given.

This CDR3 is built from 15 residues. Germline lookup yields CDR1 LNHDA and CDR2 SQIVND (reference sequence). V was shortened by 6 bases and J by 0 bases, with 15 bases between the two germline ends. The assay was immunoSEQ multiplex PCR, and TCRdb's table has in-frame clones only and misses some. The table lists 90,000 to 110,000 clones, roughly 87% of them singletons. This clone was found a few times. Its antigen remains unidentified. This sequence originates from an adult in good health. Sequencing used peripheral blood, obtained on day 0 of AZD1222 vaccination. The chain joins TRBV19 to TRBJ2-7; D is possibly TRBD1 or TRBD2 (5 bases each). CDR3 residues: CASRAGTGSSYEQYF. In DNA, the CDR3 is TGTGCCAGTAGAGCCGGGACGGGGAGCTCCTACGAGCAGTACTTC.